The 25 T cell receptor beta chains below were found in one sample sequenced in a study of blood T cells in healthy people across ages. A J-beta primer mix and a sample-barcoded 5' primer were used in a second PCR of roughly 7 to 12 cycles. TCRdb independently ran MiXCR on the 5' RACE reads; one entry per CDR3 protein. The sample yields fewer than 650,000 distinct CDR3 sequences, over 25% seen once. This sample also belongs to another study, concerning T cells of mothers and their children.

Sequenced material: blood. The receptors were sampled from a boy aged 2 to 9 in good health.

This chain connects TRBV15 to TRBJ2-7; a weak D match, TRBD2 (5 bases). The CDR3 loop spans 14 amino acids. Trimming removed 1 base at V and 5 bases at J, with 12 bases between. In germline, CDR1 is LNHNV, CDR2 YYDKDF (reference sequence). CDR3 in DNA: TGTGCCACCAGCAGAGCCCAGGAGGTCGACGAGCAGTACTTC. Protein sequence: CATSRAQEVDEQYF.

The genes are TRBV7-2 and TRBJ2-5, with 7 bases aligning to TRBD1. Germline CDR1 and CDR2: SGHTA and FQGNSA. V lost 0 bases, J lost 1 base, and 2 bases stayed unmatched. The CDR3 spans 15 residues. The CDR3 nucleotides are TGTGCCAGCAGCTTAGCTCGGACAGGCCAAGAGACCCAGTACTTC. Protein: CASSLARTGQETQYF.

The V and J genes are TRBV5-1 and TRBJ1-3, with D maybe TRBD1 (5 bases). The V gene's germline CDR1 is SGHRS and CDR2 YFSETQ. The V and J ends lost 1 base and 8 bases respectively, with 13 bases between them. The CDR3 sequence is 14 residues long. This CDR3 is CASSLPGSADTIYF. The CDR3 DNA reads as TGCGCCAGCAGCTTGCCAGGGTCGGCGGACACCATATATTTT.

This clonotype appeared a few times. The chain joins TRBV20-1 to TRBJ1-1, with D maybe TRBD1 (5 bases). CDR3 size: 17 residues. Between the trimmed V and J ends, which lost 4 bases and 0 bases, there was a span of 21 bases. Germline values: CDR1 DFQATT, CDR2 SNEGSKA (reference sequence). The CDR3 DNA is TGCAGTGCTACCAGACAGAGCGCACAATTCATGAACACTGAAGCTTTCTTT. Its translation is CSATRQSAQFMNTEAFF.

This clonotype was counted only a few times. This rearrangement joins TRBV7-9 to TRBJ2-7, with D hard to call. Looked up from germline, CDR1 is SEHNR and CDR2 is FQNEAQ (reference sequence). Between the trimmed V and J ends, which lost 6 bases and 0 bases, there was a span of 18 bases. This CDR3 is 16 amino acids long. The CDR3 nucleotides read TGTGCCAGCAGGCCCTCTATGCGTGATAGCTCCTACGAGCAGTACTTC. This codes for CASRPSMRDSSYEQYF.

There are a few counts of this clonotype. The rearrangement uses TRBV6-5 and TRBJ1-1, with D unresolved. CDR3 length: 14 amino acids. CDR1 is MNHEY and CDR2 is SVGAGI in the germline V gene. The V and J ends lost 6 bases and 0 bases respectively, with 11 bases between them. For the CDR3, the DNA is TGTGCCAGCAGCCCCGACGGACTGAACACTGAAGCTTTCTTT. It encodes CASSPDGLNTEAFF.

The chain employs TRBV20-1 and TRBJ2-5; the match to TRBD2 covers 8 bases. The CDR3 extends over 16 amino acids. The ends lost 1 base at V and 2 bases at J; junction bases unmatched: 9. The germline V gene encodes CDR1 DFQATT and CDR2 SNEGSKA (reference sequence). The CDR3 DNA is TGCAGTGCTAGAGCAGCAGAGCGGGGGTATCAAGAGACCCAGTACTTC. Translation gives CSARAAERGYQETQYF.

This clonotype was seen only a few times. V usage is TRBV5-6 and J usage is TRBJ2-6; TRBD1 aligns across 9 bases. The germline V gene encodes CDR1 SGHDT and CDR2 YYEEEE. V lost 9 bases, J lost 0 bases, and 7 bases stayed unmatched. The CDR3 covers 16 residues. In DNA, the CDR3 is TGTGCCAACGGACAGGGGTGGTGCTCTGGGGCCAACGTCCTGACTTTC. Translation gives CANGQGWCSGANVLTF. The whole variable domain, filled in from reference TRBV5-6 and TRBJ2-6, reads DAGVTQSPTHLIKTRGQQVTLRCSPKSGHDTVSWYQQALGQGPQFIFQYYEEEERQRGNFPDRFSGHQFPNYSSELNVNALLLGDSALYLCANGQGWCSGANVLTFGAGSRLTVL.

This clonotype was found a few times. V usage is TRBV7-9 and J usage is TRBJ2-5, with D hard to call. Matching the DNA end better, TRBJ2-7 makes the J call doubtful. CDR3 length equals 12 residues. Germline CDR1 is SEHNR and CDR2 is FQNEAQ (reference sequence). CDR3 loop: CASSVTENEQYV. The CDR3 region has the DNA TGTGCCAGCAGCGTTACAGAAAACGAGCAGTACGTC.

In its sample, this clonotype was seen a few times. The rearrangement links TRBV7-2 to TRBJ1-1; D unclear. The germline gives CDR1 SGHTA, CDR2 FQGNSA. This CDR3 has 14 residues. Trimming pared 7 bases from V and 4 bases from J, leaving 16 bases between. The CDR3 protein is CASNQPSLSTEAFF. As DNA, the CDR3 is TGTGCCAGCAACCAGCCCTCGCTGAGCACTGAAGCTTTCTTT.

The CDR3 is CASIAGSYNEQFF. The CDR3 region has the DNA TGTGCCAGCATTGCGGGGTCCTACAATGAGCAGTTCTTC. V and J are TRBV6-1 and TRBJ2-1; perhaps TRBD2 as D (6 bases). V lost 7 bases and J lost 1, with 8 bases in between. The CDR3 length is 13 residues. The V gene's germline CDR1 is MNHNS and CDR2 SASEGT.

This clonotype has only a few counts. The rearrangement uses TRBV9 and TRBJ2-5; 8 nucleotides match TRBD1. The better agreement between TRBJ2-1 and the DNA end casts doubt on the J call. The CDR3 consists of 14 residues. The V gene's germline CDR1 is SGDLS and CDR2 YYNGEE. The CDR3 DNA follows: TGTGCCAGCAGCGCAGGACAGGGCTGGGAGACCCAGTTCTTC. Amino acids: CASSAGQGWETQFF.

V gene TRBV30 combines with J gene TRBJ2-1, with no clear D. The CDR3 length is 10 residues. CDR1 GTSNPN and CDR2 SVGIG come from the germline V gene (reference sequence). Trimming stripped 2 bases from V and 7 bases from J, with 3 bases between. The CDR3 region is CAWSTNEQFF. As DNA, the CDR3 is TGTGCCTGGAGTACGAATGAGCAGTTCTTC.

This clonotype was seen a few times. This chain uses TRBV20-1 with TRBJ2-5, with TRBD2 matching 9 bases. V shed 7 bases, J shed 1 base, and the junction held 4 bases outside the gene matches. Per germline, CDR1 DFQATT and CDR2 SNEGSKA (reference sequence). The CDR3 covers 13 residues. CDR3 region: CSVPTSGQETQYF. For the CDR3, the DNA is TGCAGTGTCCCGACTAGCGGCCAAGAGACCCAGTACTTC.

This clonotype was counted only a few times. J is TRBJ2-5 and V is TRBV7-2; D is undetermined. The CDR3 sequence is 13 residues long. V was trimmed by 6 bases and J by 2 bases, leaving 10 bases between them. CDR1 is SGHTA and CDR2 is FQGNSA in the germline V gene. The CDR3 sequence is CASSYTLQETQYF. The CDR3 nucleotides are TGTGCCAGCAGTTATACACTACAAGAGACCCAGTACTTC.

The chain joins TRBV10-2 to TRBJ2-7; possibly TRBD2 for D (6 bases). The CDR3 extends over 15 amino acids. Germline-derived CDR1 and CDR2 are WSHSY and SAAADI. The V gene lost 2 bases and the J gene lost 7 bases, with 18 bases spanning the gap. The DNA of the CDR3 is TGCGCCAGCAGTGAGGGAGGGCCCTCGAGATGGGAGCAGTACTTC. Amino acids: CASSEGGPSRWEQYF.

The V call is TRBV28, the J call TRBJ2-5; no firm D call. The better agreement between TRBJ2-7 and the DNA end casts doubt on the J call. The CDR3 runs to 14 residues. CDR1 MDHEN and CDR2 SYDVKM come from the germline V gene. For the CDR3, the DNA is TGTGCCAGCAGTTTGGCGAACTACTCCTACGAGCAGTACTTC. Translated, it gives CASSLANYSYEQYF.

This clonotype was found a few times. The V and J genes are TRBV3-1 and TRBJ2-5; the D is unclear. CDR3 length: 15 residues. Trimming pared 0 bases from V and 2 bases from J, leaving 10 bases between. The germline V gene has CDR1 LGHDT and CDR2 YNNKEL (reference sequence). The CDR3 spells CASSQDTQGQETQYF. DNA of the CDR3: TGTGCCAGCAGCCAAGACACTCAAGGACAAGAGACCCAGTACTTC.

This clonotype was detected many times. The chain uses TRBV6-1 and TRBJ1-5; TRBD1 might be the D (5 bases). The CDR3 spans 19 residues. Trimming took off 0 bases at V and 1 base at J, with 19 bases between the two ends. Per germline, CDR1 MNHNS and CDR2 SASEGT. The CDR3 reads CASSEAGVFKTGSNQPQHF. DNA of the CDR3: TGTGCCAGCAGTGAAGCAGGGGTTTTTAAAACTGGAAGCAATCAGCCCCAGCATTTT.

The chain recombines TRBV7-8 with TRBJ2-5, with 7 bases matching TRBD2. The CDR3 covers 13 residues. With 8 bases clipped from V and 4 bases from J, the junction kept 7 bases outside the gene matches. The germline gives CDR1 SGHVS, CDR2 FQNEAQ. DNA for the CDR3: TGTGCCAGCGGGGTTGCGGGAGTAGAGACCCAGTACTTC. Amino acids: CASGVAGVETQYF.

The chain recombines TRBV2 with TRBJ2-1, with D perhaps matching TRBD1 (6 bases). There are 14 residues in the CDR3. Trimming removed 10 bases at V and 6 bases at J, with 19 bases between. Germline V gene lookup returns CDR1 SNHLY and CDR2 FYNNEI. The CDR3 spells CATSERDIPNEQFF. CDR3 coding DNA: TGTGCCACGTCAGAACGGGACATCCCCAATGAGCAGTTCTTC.

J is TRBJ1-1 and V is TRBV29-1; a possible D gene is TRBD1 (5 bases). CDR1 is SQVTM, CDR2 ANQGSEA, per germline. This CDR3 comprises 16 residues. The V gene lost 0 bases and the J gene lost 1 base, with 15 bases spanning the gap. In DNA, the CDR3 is TGCAGCGTTGAAGAGTTCGGGGCAGGTAGGAACACTGAAGCTTTCTTT. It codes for CSVEEFGAGRNTEAFF.

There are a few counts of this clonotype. The CDR3 region is CASSPPSRGGNEQFF. CDR3 bases: TGTGCCAGCTCACCACCCTCCAGGGGTGGAAATGAGCAGTTCTTC. The rearrangement links TRBV18 to TRBJ2-1; D might be TRBD1 (6 bases). CDR1 and CDR2 (germline): KGHSH, LQKENI. CDR3 length: 15 residues. Trimming left V 0 bases short and J 7 bases short, with 13 bases between.

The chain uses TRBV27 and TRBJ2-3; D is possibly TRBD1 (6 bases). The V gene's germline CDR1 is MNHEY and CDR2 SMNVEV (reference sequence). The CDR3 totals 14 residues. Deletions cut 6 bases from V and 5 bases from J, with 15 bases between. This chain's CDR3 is CASRSLGAGDTQYF. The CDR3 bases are TGTGCCAGCAGGTCGTTGGGGGCGGGAGATACGCAGTATTTT.

CDR3 loop: CASSRDSETQYF. The CDR3 DNA follows: TGTGCCAGCAGCAGAGATTCCGAGACCCAGTACTTC. This chain links TRBV6-5 with TRBJ2-5; no reliable D call. The V end lost 6 bases, the J end lost 5 bases, and 10 bases lay between the germline ends. This CDR3 spans 12 amino acids. Looked up from germline, CDR1 is MNHEY and CDR2 is SVGAGI.